What follows are 15 T cell receptor beta chains derived from one specimen sequenced in a study of blood T cells in healthy people across ages. Using a J-beta primer mix together with a sample-barcoded 5' primer, a second PCR was run for about 6 to 12 cycles. TCRdb re-called the 5' RACE reads through MiXCR, storing one row per CDR3 protein. The sample contains 1.2 million to 1.5 million distinct CDR3 sequences, almost 60% of which appear only once. Sequencing used blood. The receptors shown here come from a man in his late teens or twenties in good health.

V gene TRBV6-1 combines with J gene TRBJ1-4, with D maybe TRBD1 (5 bases). The CDR3 totals 14 residues. V dropped 8 bases and J dropped 4 bases, with 14 bases sitting between them. Germline loops: CDR1 MNHNS, CDR2 SASEGT. The CDR3 region has the DNA TGTGCCAGCTTGCCTGACAGCTTTAATGAAAAACTGTTTTTT. It yields the protein CASLPDSFNEKLFF.

The chain is built from TRBV20-1 and TRBJ2-5, with 10 nucleotides matching TRBD1. The CDR3 covers 14 residues. The germline CDR1 and CDR2 sequences are DFQATT and SNEGSKA (reference sequence). With V trimmed by 6 bases and J by 11 bases, 15 bases remained unmatched. CDR3 in DNA: TGCAGTGCCCGCCGGACAGGGGGTCTGAAGGAGCAGTACTTC. Residues: CSARRTGGLKEQYF.

The rearrangement uses TRBV9 and TRBJ1-5, with D uncertain. The V gene lost 0 bases and the J gene lost 0 bases, with 7 bases spanning the gap. There are 15 residues in the CDR3. Germline CDR1 reads SGDLS; CDR2 reads YYNGEE. The CDR3 bases are TGTGCCAGCAGCGTAGGGGGTTATAGCAATCAGCCCCAGCATTTT. This codes for CASSVGGYSNQPQHF. The whole variable domain, filled in from reference TRBV9 and TRBJ1-5, reads DSGVTQTPKHLITATGQRVTLRCSPRSGDLSVYWYQQSLDQGLQFLIQYYNGEERAKGNILERFSAQQFPDLHSELNLSSLELGDSALYFCASSVGGYSNQPQHFGDGTRLSIL.

This clonotype was counted many times. The chain is built from TRBV6-4 and TRBJ2-3; 8 positions agree with TRBD2. The CDR3 totals 16 residues. Germline V gives CDR1 MRHNA, CDR2 SNTAGT. V lost 2 bases to trimming and J lost 5 bases; unmatched junction nucleotides: 9. CDR3 coding DNA: TGTGCCAGCAGTGACCGACCGGGAGGGGGTGAAGATACGCAGTATTTT. It yields the protein CASSDRPGGGEDTQYF.

The chain employs TRBV29-1 and TRBJ2-2, with D possibly TRBD1 on 6 matching bases. Germline CDR1 and CDR2: SQVTM and ANQGSEA. CDR3 length: 17 amino acids. Trimming left V 2 bases short and J 4 bases short, with 20 bases between. This CDR3 is CSVERGSGVSGTGELFF. CDR3 bases: TGCAGCGTTGAACGGGGATCAGGGGTGAGCGGCACCGGGGAGCTGTTTTTT.

The CDR3 here is CASSSGLHGRSTDTQYF. CDR3 DNA: TGTGCCAGCAGCTCGGGACTCCATGGGCGTAGCACAGATACGCAGTATTTT. J is TRBJ2-3 and V is TRBV12-3 or TRBV12-4; possibly TRBD2 for D (6 bases). The CDR3 has 17 residues. V lost 6 bases and J 0 bases, leaving 19 bases between the germline ends.

V and J are TRBV20-1 and TRBJ2-7; D is possibly TRBD2 (6 bases). CDR3 size: 13 residues. Between the trimmed V and J ends, which lost 0 bases and 2 bases, there was a span of 8 bases. The V gene's germline CDR1 is DFQATT and CDR2 SNEGSKA (reference sequence). The CDR3 loop reads CSARDVAAYEQYF. The CDR3 DNA sequence: TGCAGTGCTAGAGACGTAGCGGCCTACGAGCAGTACTTC.

This chain uses TRBV20-1 with TRBJ2-1, with a weak D call TRBD2 (6 bases). Germline V lookup: CDR1 DFQATT, CDR2 SNEGSKA (reference sequence). This CDR3 is built from 15 residues. Trimming cost V 6 bases and J 2 bases, with 17 bases left between them. CDR3 DNA: TGCAGTGCCAGTACGGGGGAACGGACCTACAATGAGCAGTTCTTC. It encodes CSASTGERTYNEQFF.

This clonotype has only a few counts. The chain uses TRBV24-1 and TRBJ2-5, with a tentative D call TRBD2 (6 bases). Germline V gene data show CDR1 as KGHDR and CDR2 as SFDVKD. Trimming stripped 8 bases from V and 2 bases from J, with 14 bases between. This CDR3 comprises 14 residues. CDR3 sequence: CATKSGDFQETQYF. CDR3 sequence (DNA): TGTGCCACCAAGTCGGGGGATTTTCAAGAGACCCAGTACTTC.

The rearrangement uses TRBV12-3 or TRBV12-4 and TRBJ2-1; D might be TRBD2 (7 bases). This CDR3 is built from 16 residues. V shed 3 bases and J shed 10 bases, with 22 bases lying between them. The CDR3 reads CASSFYRGRGLDEQFF. The CDR3 DNA reads TGTGCCAGCAGTTTTTATCGGGGGCGGGGGTTGGACGAGCAGTTCTTC.

V is TRBV12-3 or TRBV12-4 and J is TRBJ1-5, with D tentatively TRBD1 (5 bases). The CDR3 has 16 amino acids. V was clipped by 2 bases and J by 2 bases, with 13 bases between them. CDR3 nucleotides: TGTGCCAGCAGTTTAAGGGGTTACCAGGGCAATCAGCCCCAGCATTTT. Its translation is CASSLRGYQGNQPQHF.

This clonotype was found once. The CDR3 DNA follows: TGTGCCAGTAGAACCGAGCCCGGCGCAGATACGCAGTATTTT. This codes for CASRTEPGADTQYF. The rearrangement uses TRBV19 and TRBJ2-3; the D is unclear. The germline gives CDR1 LNHDA, CDR2 SQIVND (reference sequence). V was pared by 6 bases and J by 4 bases, with 14 bases between. The CDR3 loop spans 14 amino acids.

The chain links TRBV5-6 to TRBJ2-1; D ambiguous. V lost 1 base to trimming and J lost 5 bases, with 13 bases between them. Germline V lookup: CDR1 SGHDT, CDR2 YYEEEE. The CDR3 sequence is 15 residues long. The DNA for the CDR3 is TGTGCCAGCAGCTTGTCGGGTATAATGGACAATGAGCAGTTCTTC. Translation gives CASSLSGIMDNEQFF.

V and J are TRBV28 and TRBJ2-3; 11 bases agree with TRBD2. V was pared by 1 base and J by 7 bases, with 7 bases of the junction left unmatched. The CDR3 covers 16 residues. In germline, CDR1 is MDHEN, CDR2 SYDVKM. The CDR3 here is CASSLSGLAVGNTQYF. In nucleotides, the CDR3 is TGTGCCAGCAGTTTATCGGGACTAGCGGTAGGGAATACGCAGTATTTT.

The table lists this clonotype with a count of one. The J gene is TRBJ2-1, the V gene TRBV4-1; no definite D call. Germline V lookup: CDR1 MGHRA, CDR2 YSYEKL. The CDR3 is 15 amino acids. V shed 0 bases and J shed 7 bases, with 13 bases lying between them. The CDR3 reads CASSQDPSDGNEQFF. In nucleotides, the CDR3 is TGCGCCAGCAGCCAAGACCCCTCGGACGGGAATGAGCAGTTCTTC.